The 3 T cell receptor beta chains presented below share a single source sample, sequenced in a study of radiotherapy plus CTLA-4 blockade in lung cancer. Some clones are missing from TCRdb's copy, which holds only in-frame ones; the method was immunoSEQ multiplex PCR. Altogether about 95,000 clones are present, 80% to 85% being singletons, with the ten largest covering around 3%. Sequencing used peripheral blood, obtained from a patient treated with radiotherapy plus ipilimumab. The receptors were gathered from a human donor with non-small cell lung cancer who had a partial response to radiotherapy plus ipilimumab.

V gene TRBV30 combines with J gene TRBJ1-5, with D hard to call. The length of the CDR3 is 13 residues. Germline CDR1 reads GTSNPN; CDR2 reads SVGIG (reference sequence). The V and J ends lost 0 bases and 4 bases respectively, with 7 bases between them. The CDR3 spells CAWSVQENQPQHF. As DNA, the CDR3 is TGTGCCTGGAGTGTTCAGGAAAATCAGCCCCAGCATTTT.

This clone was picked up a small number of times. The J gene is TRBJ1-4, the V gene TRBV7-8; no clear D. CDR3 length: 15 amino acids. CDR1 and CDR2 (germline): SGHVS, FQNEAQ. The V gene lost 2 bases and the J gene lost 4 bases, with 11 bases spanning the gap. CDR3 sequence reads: CASSLSWQNNEKLFF. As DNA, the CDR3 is TGTGCCAGCAGCTTATCCTGGCAGAATAATGAAAAACTGTTTTTT.

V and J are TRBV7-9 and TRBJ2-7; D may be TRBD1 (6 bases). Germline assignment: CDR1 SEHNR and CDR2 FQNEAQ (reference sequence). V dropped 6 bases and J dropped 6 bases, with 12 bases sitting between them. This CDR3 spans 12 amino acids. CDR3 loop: CASRQGMGEQYF. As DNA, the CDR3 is TGTGCCAGCAGACAGGGAATGGGCGAGCAGTACTTC.